These T cell receptor beta chains were read from a single sample in a study of T cell changes during pregnancy in multiple sclerosis. The protocol was immunoSEQ multiplex PCR, while the TCRdb copy is restricted to in-frame clones and leaves out a portion. Of tens of thousands of clones detected, less than 90% appear once; the ten largest clones hold roughly 0.57%. The sample here was CD4+ T cells from peripheral blood mononuclear cells, taken in the first trimester of pregnancy. The receptors derive from a female donor with multiple sclerosis, enrolled in a pregnancy study. Each CDR3 is given with its conserved first and last residue. The order of the fields is D gene, clone size, V gene, J gene, CDR3 DNA, CDR3 protein. The D gene is left open where the match is weak. Only some rows state a clone size, as once, few, many or a class for expanded clones.

>TRBD1|NA|TRBV19|TRBJ2-7
TGTGCCAGTAGTCGGGACAGGGCTTACGAGCAGTACTTC
CASSRDRAYEQYF
>NA|once|TRBV2|TRBJ1-4
TGTGCCAGCAGTGAAGACGCCAGGGGTATTGAAAAACTGTTTTTT
CASSEDARGIEKLFF
>TRBD1|few|TRBV11-1|TRBJ1-2
TGTGCCAGCAGCTCCTACCTGACAGGGAAGTATGGCTACACCTTC
CASSSYLTGKYGYTF
>NA|NA|TRBV27|TRBJ2-1
TGTGCCAGCAGACCCGGGAGCCATGAGCAGTTCTTC
CASRPGSHEQFF
>TRBD1|NA|TRBV10-3|TRBJ1-1
TGTGCCATCAGCATAAATCCCGGGACAGGGAGGAATGTTGAAGCTTTCTTT
CAISINPGTGRNVEAFF
>NA|NA|TRBV5-1|TRBJ1-5
TGCGCCAGCAGCTTGGAGGGGGGGCCCAATCAGCCCCAGCATTTT
CASSLEGGPNQPQHF
>TRBD1|NA|TRBV5-1|TRBJ1-1
TGCGCCAGCAGCGCTCAGACAGGGACCCCTGAAGCTTTCTTT
CASSAQTGTPEAFF
>NA|NA|TRBV16|TRBJ1-3
TGTGCCAGCAGCCCCAGGAACACCATATATTTT
CASSPRNTIYF
>NA|NA|TRBV7-8|TRBJ1-1
TGTGCCAGCAGCTTAGTAGGCCGGGTGTTTTATGAAGCTTTCTTT
CASSLVGRVFYEAFF
>TRBD1|few|TRBV7-2|TRBJ1-2
TGTGCCAGCAGCCCGAACAGGGGGCAAGGTGGCTACACCTTC
CASSPNRGQGGYTF
>NA|medium-sized|TRBV5-1|TRBJ1-2
TGCGCCAGCAGCCTGGGGACAAACTATGGCTACACCTTC
CASSLGTNYGYTF
>TRBD2|NA|TRBV19|TRBJ2-1
TGTGCCAGTAGTATAGGACTAGCGGGAGTTGGTGGGCAGTTCTTC
CASSIGLAGVGGQFF
>NA|once|TRBV10-1|TRBJ1-5
TGCGCCAGCAGTCCACAGGGAATTCAGCCCCAGCATTTT
CASSPQGIQPQHF
>TRBD2|NA|TRBV9|TRBJ2-2
TGTGCCAGCAGCGTAGGGGAGGGGCGAACCGGGGAGCTGTTTTTT
CASSVGEGRTGELFF
>TRBD2|NA|TRBV18|TRBJ2-3
TGTGCCAGCTCACCACGGAGGGAGGGCCACATCACAGATACGCAGTATTTT
CASSPRREGHITDTQYF
>TRBD2|NA|TRBV7-2|TRBJ2-3
TGTGCCAGCAGCGGGACTAGCGCCGCGGGAGATACGCAGTATTTT
CASSGTSAAGDTQYF
>NA|NA|TRBV29-1|TRBJ2-7
TGCAGCGTTTATAGCCTTCTCTCACAGGGGAGGTACGAGCAGTACTTC
CSVYSLLSQGRYEQYF
>NA|NA|TRBV7-6|TRBJ2-2
TGTGCCAGCAGCTTAACTCTCTCGGGCAGGGGTAGATCCCAGAACACCGGGGAGCTGTTTTTT
CASSLTLSGRGRSQNTGELFF
>TRBD2|NA|TRBV7-9|TRBJ2-2
TGTGCCAGCAGCATCGGGACTAGCGGGACGAACACCGGGGAGCTGTTTTTT
CASSIGTSGTNTGELFF